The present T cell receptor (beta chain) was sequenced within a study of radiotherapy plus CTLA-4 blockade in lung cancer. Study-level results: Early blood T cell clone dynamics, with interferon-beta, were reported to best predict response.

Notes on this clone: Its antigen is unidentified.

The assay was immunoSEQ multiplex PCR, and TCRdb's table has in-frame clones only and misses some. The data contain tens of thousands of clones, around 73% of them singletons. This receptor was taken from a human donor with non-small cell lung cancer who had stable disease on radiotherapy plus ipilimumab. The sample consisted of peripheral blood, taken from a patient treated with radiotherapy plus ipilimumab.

CDR3 loop: CASSSGETQYF. The DNA of the CDR3 is TGTGCCAGCTCCAGCGGCGAGACCCAGTACTTC. This sequence joins TRBV5-6 and TRBJ2-5; a weak D match, TRBD2 (5 bases). Germline loops: CDR1 SGHDT, CDR2 YYEEEE. V dropped 7 bases and J dropped 5 bases, with 9 bases sitting between them. The CDR3 is 11 amino acids.